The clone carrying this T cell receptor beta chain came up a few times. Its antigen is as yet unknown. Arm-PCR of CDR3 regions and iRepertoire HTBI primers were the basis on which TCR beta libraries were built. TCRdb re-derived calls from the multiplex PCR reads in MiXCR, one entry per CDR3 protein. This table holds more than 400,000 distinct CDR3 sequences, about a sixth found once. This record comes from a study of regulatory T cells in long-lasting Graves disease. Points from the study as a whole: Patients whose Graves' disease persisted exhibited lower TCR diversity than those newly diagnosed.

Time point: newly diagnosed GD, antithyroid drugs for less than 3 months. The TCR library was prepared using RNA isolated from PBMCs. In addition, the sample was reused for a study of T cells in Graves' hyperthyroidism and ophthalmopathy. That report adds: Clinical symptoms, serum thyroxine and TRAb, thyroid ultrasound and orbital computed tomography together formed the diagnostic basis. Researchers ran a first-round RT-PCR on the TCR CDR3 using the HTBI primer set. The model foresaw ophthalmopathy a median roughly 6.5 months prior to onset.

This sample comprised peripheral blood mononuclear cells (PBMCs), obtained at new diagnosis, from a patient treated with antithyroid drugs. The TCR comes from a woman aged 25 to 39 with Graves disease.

The CDR3 is CASSVRTQETQYF. As DNA, the CDR3 is TGTGCCAGCAGTGTACGGACCCAAGAGACCCAGTACTTC. The rearrangement uses TRBV6-1 and TRBJ2-5; D remains unclear. This CDR3 is built from 13 residues. V was shortened by 4 bases and J by 1 base, with 7 bases between the two germline ends. CDR1 and CDR2 (germline): MNHNS, SASEGT.